Presented here are 28 T cell receptor beta chains from one specimen sequenced in a study of T cell clonotyping in hematopoietic cell transplantation. This table comes from immunoSEQ multiplex PCR, and its TCRdb copy is limited to in-frame clones, with some not included. The sample consists of about 29,000 clones, about three quarters of them appearing once. The sample's time point: recipient sample about 28 days before transplant, after cytoreduction. The starting material was peripheral blood mononuclear cells, obtained before stem cell transplant. The receptors here all came from a woman younger than 45 with chronic myeloid leukemia. Some clones in this sample may be carry-over from other donors' samples.

The chain joins TRBV5-1 to TRBJ1-1, with D unresolved. The CDR3 runs to 13 residues. The germline gives CDR1 SGHRS, CDR2 YFSETQ. Trimming pared 4 bases from V and 1 base from J, leaving 8 bases between. The CDR3 DNA reads as TGCGCCAGCAGCCGCGACGGGAACACTGAAGCTTTCTTT. Its translation: CASSRDGNTEAFF.

In its sample, this clone is large. The chain joins TRBV5-6 to TRBJ1-1, with 11 bases identical to TRBD1. The CDR3 is 16 amino acids. The V gene end was trimmed by 4 bases and the J gene end by 1 base; junction bases not matched to a gene: 6. CDR1 and CDR2 from the germline V gene are SGHDT and YYEEEE. In DNA form, the CDR3 reads TGTGCCAGCAGCCACTTTGGGACAGGGGGGAACACTGAAGCTTTCTTT. Its protein is CASSHFGTGGNTEAFF.

This chain connects TRBV9 to TRBJ2-1; 12 bases map to TRBD2. The junction had 4 bases not matched to a gene; V was cut back by 3 bases and J by 6 bases. Germline CDR1 SGDLS, CDR2 YYNGEE. This CDR3 has 15 residues. This CDR3 is CASSERLAGVNEQFF. The CDR3 coding sequence is TGTGCCAGCAGCGAGCGACTAGCGGGGGTCAATGAGCAGTTCTTC.

J is TRBJ1-1 and V is TRBV29-1; D not resolved. The CDR3 has 12 amino acids. V was cut by 1 base and J by 7 bases, with 10 bases left in between. Germline V gene lookup returns CDR1 SQVTM and CDR2 ANQGSEA. The CDR3, as DNA: TGCAGCGTTGAAGCCGACGCCCTTGAAGCTTTCTTT. It encodes CSVEADALEAFF.

The CDR3 region is CASSSTRYEQFF. The CDR3 DNA follows: TGTGCCAGCAGTTCGACCCGCTATGAGCAGTTCTTC. The J gene is TRBJ2-1, the V gene TRBV27; D uncertain. V was trimmed by 4 bases and J by 8 bases, leaving 9 bases between them. CDR1 and CDR2 (germline): MNHEY, SMNVEV (reference sequence). The CDR3 totals 12 residues.

This clone was seen more than once but under ten times. The CDR3 bases are TGTGCCAGTAGTATACAGGGGAGTAGTTCACCCCTCCACTTT. Translated, it gives CASSIQGSSSPLHF. The J gene is TRBJ1-6, the V gene TRBV19, with D possibly being TRBD1 (6 bases). The CDR3 has 14 amino acids. V dropped 2 bases and J dropped 9 bases, with 11 bases sitting between them. Germline V CDR1 and CDR2: LNHDA, SQIVND (reference sequence).

This clone was counted a few times. The chain links TRBV27 to TRBJ2-5, with a tentative D call TRBD2 (6 bases). Germline CDR1 and CDR2: MNHEY and SMNVEV (reference sequence). V lost 1 base and J lost 2, with 8 bases in between. The CDR3 covers 14 residues. CDR3 sequence: CASSLWRGQETQYF. The CDR3 DNA sequence: TGTGCCAGCAGTTTATGGCGGGGTCAAGAGACCCAGTACTTC.

The chain uses TRBV19 and TRBJ2-3; possibly TRBD2 for D (6 bases). Germline CDR1 reads LNHDA; CDR2 reads SQIVND (reference sequence). This CDR3 spans 16 amino acids. Trimming removed 5 bases at V and 6 bases at J, with 21 bases between. The CDR3 loop reads CASSRGLAPPLDTQYF. The CDR3 nucleotides read TGTGCCAGTAGTCGGGGACTTGCCCCCCCCCTGGATACGCAGTATTTT. Full variable domain (rest looked up from reference TRBV19 and TRBJ2-3): DGGITQSPKYLFRKEGQNVTLSCEQNLNHDAMYWYRQDPGQGLRLIYYSQIVNDFQKGDIAEGYSVSREKKESFPLTVTSAQKNPTAFYLCASSRGLAPPLDTQYFGPGTRLTVL.

This rearrangement joins TRBV7-2 to TRBJ2-5; D ambiguous. The CDR3 extends over 11 amino acids. V was cut by 3 bases and J by 5 bases, with 4 bases left in between. In germline, CDR1 is SGHTA, CDR2 FQGNSA. DNA of the CDR3: TGTGCCAGCAGCTTTGATGAGACCCAGTACTTC. Amino acids: CASSFDETQYF. Full variable domain (outside the CDR3, taken from reference TRBV7-2 and TRBJ2-5): GAGVSQSPSNKVTEKGKDVELRCDPISGHTALYWYRQSLGQGLEFLIYFQGNSAPDKSGLPSDRFSAERTGGSVSTLTIQRTQQEDSAVYLCASSFDETQYFGPGTRLLVL.

V gene TRBV19 combines with J gene TRBJ2-3; perhaps TRBD2 as D (6 bases). This CDR3 has 14 residues. Trimming took off 6 bases at V and 0 bases at J, with 10 bases between the two ends. Germline assignment: CDR1 LNHDA and CDR2 SQIVND (reference sequence). CDR3 in amino acids: CASSNRGSTDTQYF. CDR3 coding DNA: TGTGCCAGTAGCAATCGGGGGAGCACAGATACGCAGTATTTT.

This clone was counted between two and nine times. The CDR3 protein is CASSLDTHSPLHF. DNA for the CDR3: TGCGCCAGCAGCTTGGATACCCATTCACCCCTCCACTTT. The chain carries TRBV10-1 and TRBJ1-6; D uncertain. In germline, CDR1 is WNHNN, CDR2 SYGVQD (reference sequence). The CDR3 covers 13 residues. V was trimmed by 6 bases and J by 8 bases, leaving 11 bases between them.

J is TRBJ2-7 and V is TRBV6-5, with 7 nucleotides matching TRBD1. CDR1 is MNHEY and CDR2 is SVGAGI in the germline V gene. This CDR3 has 16 residues. Losses at the gene ends were 2 bases for V and 4 bases for J; bases not matched to a gene: 11. The CDR3 region is CASSYATGYGAYEQYF. In DNA, the CDR3 is TGTGCCAGCAGTTACGCGACAGGGTATGGGGCTTACGAGCAGTACTTC.

The chain links TRBV4-2 to TRBJ1-3; tentatively, D is TRBD1 (6 bases). The V end lost 3 bases, the J end lost 4 bases, and 13 bases lay between the germline ends. This CDR3 has 15 residues. The V gene's germline CDR1 is LGHNA and CDR2 YNFKEQ. The CDR3 reads CASSQGQNQGNTIYF. The CDR3 DNA sequence: TGTGCCAGCAGCCAGGGACAAAACCAGGGAAACACCATATATTTT.

V gene TRBV19 combines with J gene TRBJ1-3; D perhaps matches TRBD1 (5 bases). This CDR3 is 15 amino acids long. Per germline, CDR1 LNHDA and CDR2 SQIVND (reference sequence). Trimming took 3 bases from V and 1 from J, leaving 10 bases between them. The CDR3 coding sequence is TGTGCCAGTAGTATTATCGGGACGTCTGGAAACACCATATATTTT. The encoded protein is CASSIIGTSGNTIYF.

The genes are TRBV21-1 and TRBJ1-4; the D call in the table, TRBD1, was not verified against the DNA. TRBV21-1 is described as a pseudogene. The CDR3 has 13 amino acids. The CDR3 DNA reads as TGTGCCAGCTCCTCCGGGACAGCGGAAAAACTGTTTTTT. Translating gives CASSSGTAEKLFF.

The chain recombines TRBV6-1 with TRBJ2-7, with 9 positions matching TRBD2. The CDR3 spans 13 residues. Germline V gene lookup returns CDR1 MNHNS and CDR2 SASEGT. V gave up 6 bases and J gave up 2 bases; unmatched junction bases: 2. Here the CDR3 DNA reads TGTGCCAGCAGGGGCGGGGGGGCCTACGAGCAGTACTTC. This sequence encodes CASRGGGAYEQYF.

This sequence joins TRBV7-9 and TRBJ1-2; perhaps TRBD1 as D (5 bases). V was shortened by 6 bases and J by 6 bases, with 14 bases between the two germline ends. The CDR3 contains 13 residues. Germline lookup yields CDR1 SEHNR and CDR2 FQNEAQ (reference sequence). The DNA for the CDR3 is TGTGCCAGCAGTCTTAGGTCGGGGGATGGCTACACCTTC. It specifies CASSLRSGDGYTF.

This chain joins TRBV6-5 and TRBJ1-2; D uncertain. CDR3 length: 12 amino acids. V was cut by 2 bases and J by 0 bases, with 1 base left in between. Germline values: CDR1 MNHEY, CDR2 SVGAGI. CDR3 DNA sequence: TGTGCCAGCAGTTACGCTAACTATGGCTACACCTTC. It is translated as CASSYANYGYTF.

The genes are TRBV4-3 and TRBJ1-2; D is unclear. The CDR3 has 14 residues. The V end was cut by 0 bases, the J end by 3 bases, with 8 bases between. Germline CDR1 LGHNA, CDR2 YSLEER. The DNA of the CDR3 is TGCGCCAGCAGCCAAGAATCGGTATACTATGGCTACACCTTC. Protein: CASSQESVYYGYTF.

The rearrangement uses TRBV10-2 and TRBJ1-3, with D perhaps matching TRBD1 (5 bases). The CDR3 covers 14 residues. V gave up 4 bases and J gave up 0 bases, with 7 bases separating them. The germline V gene has CDR1 WSHSY and CDR2 SAAADI. The CDR3 sequence is CASSGGTSGNTIYF. In nucleotides, the CDR3 is TGCGCCAGCAGTGGTGGGACCTCTGGAAACACCATATATTTT.

The gene calls are TRBV6-4 and TRBJ1-1, with unresolved D. V was cut by 5 bases and J by 8 bases, with 18 bases left in between. Germline CDR1 and CDR2: MRHNA and SNTAGT. CDR3 length equals 14 residues. The CDR3 DNA reads as TGTGCCAGCAGTCAGGACGGTTTTGTTACGGAAGCTTTCTTT. This translates into CASSQDGFVTEAFF.

Turning to this clone: One end of the junction varies from germline; a read error may be responsible. This rearrangement joins TRBV7-2 to TRBJ2-2, with D perhaps assigned TRBD1 or TRBD2 (6 bases each). Germline loops: CDR1 SGHTA, CDR2 FQGNSA. The CDR3 totals 16 residues. This CDR3 reads CASRLEGGLNTGELFF. The CDR3 region has the DNA TGTGCCAGCAGATTAGAGGGGGGATTGAACACCGGGGAGCTGTTTTTT.

The chain combines TRBV4-3 with TRBJ2-1, with 8 bases aligning to TRBD1. The CDR3 is 18 amino acids. CDR1 is LGHNA and CDR2 is YSLEER in the germline V gene. V trimming: 0 bases; J trimming: 3 bases; junction bases outside the gene matches: 10. The CDR3 sequence is CASSQDYPGRGLYNEQFF. DNA for the CDR3: TGCGCCAGCAGCCAAGATTACCCTGGCAGGGGGCTCTACAATGAGCAGTTCTTC.

The rearrangement uses TRBV5-4 and TRBJ1-1, with 7 bases that match TRBD1. The length of the CDR3 is 16 residues. V lost 5 bases, J lost 2 bases, and 12 bases stayed unmatched. Germline V gene lookup returns CDR1 SGHNT and CDR2 YYREEE (reference sequence). CDR3 coding DNA: TGTGCCAGCAGTTCCCCCCGGGACAGAAAAAACACTGAAGCTTTCTTT. It translates to CASSSPRDRKNTEAFF.

The chain uses TRBV14 and TRBJ2-2; no reliable D call. V was trimmed by 1 base and J by 7 bases, leaving 10 bases between them. Germline lookup yields CDR1 SGHDN and CDR2 FVKESK. CDR3 length equals 14 residues. In DNA form, the CDR3 reads TGTGCCAGCAGCCAAGTTAGGGTGAACGGGGAGCTGTTTTTT. It translates to CASSQVRVNGELFF.

The chain carries TRBV2 and TRBJ1-4; D is undetermined. V was pared by 4 bases and J by 6 bases, with 12 bases between. CDR1 and CDR2 (germline): SNHLY, FYNNEI. This CDR3 has 14 residues. DNA for the CDR3: TGTGCCAGCAGTGCAGAGAGATTGTATGAAAAACTGTTTTTT. It encodes CASSAERLYEKLFF.

The chain joins TRBV29-1 to TRBJ2-5; 7 bases match TRBD1. Germline CDR1 is SQVTM and CDR2 is ANQGSEA. The CDR3 spans 12 residues. V lost 6 bases to trimming and J lost 2 bases; unmatched junction nucleotides: 3. CDR3 protein: CSVRQGQETQYF. The CDR3 DNA reads TGCAGCGTCCGACAGGGACAAGAGACCCAGTACTTC.

The chain is built from TRBV5-8 and TRBJ2-6; 8 nucleotides match TRBD2. Germline values: CDR1 SGHTS, CDR2 YDEGEE. The CDR3 sequence is 16 residues long. V trimming: 4 bases; J trimming: 2 bases; junction bases outside the gene matches: 5. CDR3 sequence: CASSGLALAGANVLTF. The CDR3 region has the DNA TGTGCCAGCAGCGGACTAGCCTTGGCTGGGGCCAACGTCCTGACTTTC.